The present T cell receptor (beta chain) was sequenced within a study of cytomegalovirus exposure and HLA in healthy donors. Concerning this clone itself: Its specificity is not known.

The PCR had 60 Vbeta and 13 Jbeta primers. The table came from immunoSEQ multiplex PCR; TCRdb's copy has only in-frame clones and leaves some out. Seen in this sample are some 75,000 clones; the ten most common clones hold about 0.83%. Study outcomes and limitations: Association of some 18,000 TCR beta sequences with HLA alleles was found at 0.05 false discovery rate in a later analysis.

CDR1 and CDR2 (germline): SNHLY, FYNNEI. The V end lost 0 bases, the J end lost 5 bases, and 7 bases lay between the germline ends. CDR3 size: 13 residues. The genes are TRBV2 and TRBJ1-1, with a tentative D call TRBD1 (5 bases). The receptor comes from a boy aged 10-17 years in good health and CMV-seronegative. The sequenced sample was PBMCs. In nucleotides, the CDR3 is TGTGCCAGCAGTGAAGCCGGGGGTACTGAAGCTTTCTTT. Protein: CASSEAGGTEAFF.